This T cell receptor (beta chain) comes out of a study of shared clonotypes between healthy human individuals. Study conclusions and caveats: Estimated clonotype richness was generally higher in naive than memory subsets. Naive CD4 clonotype sharing across several donors was 4.5% to 6%. Clonotype sharing among donors was expected to depend on sequencing depth.

Turning to this clone: Its antigen is currently unknown.

The CDR3 totals 14 residues. Germline V gene lookup returns CDR1 SGHRS and CDR2 YFSETQ. Trimming removed 3 bases from V and 8 bases from J, with 14 bases in between. The data were produced by immunoSEQ multiplex PCR, yet TCRdb's version contains in-frame clones alone and is incomplete. The data show roughly 2.2 million clones, 85% to 95% seen once. The sample was naive CD4+ T cells from PBMCs. Subset defined: CD45RA+ positively selected. The TCR was taken from a man aged 18 to 35 in good health. Some clones in this sample may be carry-over from other donors' samples. V gene TRBV5-1 combines with J gene TRBJ1-4; no clear D gene. CDR3 sequence reads: CASSSGGKEEKLFF. The CDR3 DNA follows: TGCGCCAGCAGCTCTGGTGGTAAAGAGGAAAAACTGTTTTTT.